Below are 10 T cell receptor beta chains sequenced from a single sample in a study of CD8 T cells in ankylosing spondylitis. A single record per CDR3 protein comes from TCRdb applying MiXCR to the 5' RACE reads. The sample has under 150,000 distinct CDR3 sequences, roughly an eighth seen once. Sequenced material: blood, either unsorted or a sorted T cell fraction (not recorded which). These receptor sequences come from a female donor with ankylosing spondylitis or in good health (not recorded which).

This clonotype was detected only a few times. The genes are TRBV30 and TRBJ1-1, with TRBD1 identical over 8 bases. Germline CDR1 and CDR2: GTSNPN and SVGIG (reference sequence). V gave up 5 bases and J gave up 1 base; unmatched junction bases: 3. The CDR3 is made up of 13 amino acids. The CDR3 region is CAWGGQENTEAFF. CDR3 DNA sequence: TGTGCCTGGGGGGGACAGGAGAACACTGAAGCTTTCTTT. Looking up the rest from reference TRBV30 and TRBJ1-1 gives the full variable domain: SQTIHQWPATLVQPVGSPLSLECTVEGTSNPNLYWYRQAAGRGLQLLFYSVGIGQISSEVPQNLSASRPQDRQFILSSKKLLLSDSGFYLCAWGGQENTEAFFGQGTRLTVV.

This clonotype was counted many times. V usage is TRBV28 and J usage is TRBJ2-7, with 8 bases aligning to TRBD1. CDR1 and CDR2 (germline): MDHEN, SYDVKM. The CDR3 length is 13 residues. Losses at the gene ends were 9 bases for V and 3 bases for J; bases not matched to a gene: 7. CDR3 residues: CASFGQGRYEQYF. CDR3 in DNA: TGTGCCAGTTTTGGACAGGGCCGCTACGAGCAGTACTTC.

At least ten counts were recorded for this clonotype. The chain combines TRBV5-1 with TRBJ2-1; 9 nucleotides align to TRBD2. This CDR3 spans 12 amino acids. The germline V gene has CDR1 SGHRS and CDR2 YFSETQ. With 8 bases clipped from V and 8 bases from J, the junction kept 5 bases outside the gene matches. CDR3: CASHLAGDEQFF. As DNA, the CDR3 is TGCGCCAGTCACTTAGCGGGGGATGAGCAGTTCTTC.

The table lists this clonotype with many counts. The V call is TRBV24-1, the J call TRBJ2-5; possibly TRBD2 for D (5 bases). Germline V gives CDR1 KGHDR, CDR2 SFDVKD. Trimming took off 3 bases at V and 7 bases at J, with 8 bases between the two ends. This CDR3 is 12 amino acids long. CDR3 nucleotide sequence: TGTGCCACCAGTGATCGGGGTCGGACCCAGTACTTC. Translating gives CATSDRGRTQYF.

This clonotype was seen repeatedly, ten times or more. CDR3: CASSTMSSNQPQHF. The CDR3 DNA reads TGTGCCAGCAGCACAATGAGTAGCAATCAGCCCCAGCATTTT. The chain employs TRBV6-1 and TRBJ1-5, with D unresolved. V was pared by 6 bases and J by 0 bases, with 9 bases between. In germline, CDR1 is MNHNS, CDR2 SASEGT. The CDR3 loop spans 14 amino acids.

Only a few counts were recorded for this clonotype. The CDR3 is CASSELVMGEQYF. For the CDR3, the DNA is TGCGCCAGCAGTGAGTTAGTGATGGGGGAGCAGTACTTC. The chain links TRBV10-1 to TRBJ2-7; D unresolved. Trimming cost V 1 base and J 7 bases, with 11 bases left between them. Germline loops: CDR1 WNHNN, CDR2 SYGVQD (reference sequence). The CDR3 length is 13 residues.

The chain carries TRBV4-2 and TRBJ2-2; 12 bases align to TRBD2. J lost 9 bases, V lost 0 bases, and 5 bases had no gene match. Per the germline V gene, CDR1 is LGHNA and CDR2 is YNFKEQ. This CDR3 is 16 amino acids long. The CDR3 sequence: CASSQEGTSGRRELFF. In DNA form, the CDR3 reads TGTGCCAGCAGCCAAGAGGGGACTAGCGGGCGCCGGGAGCTGTTTTTT.

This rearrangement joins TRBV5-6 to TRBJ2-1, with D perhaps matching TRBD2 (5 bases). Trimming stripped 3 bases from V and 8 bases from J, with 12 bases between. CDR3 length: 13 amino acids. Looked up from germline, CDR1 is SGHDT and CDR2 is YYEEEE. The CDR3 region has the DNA TGTGCCAGCAGCTCCGGACTCGAGGATGAGCAGTTCTTC. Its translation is CASSSGLEDEQFF. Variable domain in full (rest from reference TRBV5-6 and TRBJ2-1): DAGVTQSPTHLIKTRGQQVTLRCSPKSGHDTVSWYQQALGQGPQFIFQYYEEEERQRGNFPDRFSGHQFPNYSSELNVNALLLGDSALYLCASSSGLEDEQFFGPGTRLTVL.

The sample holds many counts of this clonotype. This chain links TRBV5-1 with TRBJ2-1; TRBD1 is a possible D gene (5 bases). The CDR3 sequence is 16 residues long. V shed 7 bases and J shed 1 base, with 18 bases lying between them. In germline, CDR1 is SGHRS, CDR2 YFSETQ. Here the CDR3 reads CASQDDSKASYNEQFF. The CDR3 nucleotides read TGCGCCAGCCAGGACGACAGCAAAGCGTCCTACAATGAGCAGTTCTTC.

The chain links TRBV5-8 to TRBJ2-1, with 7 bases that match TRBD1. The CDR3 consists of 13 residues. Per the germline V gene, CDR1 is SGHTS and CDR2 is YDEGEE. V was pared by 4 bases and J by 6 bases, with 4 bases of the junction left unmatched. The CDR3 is CASSIDRANEQFF. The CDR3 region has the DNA TGTGCCAGCAGCATTGACAGGGCCAATGAGCAGTTCTTC.